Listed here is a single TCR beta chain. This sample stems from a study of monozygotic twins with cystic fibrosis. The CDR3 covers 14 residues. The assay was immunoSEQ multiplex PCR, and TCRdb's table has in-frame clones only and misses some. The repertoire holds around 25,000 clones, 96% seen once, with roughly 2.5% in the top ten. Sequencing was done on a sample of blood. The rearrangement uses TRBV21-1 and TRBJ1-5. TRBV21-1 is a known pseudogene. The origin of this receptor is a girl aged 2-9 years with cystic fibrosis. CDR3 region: CASSKQYSNQPQHF. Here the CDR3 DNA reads TGTGCCAGCAGCAAACAATATAGCAATCAGCCCCAGCATTTT.